This T cell receptor beta chain was documented in a study of T cells in Graves' hyperthyroidism and ophthalmopathy. The TCR beta CDR3 regions underwent amplification using RNA transcripts as the source. RT-PCR in the first round (using the HTBI primer set) targeted the TCR CDR3. TCRdb re-called the multiplex PCR reads through MiXCR, storing one row per CDR3 protein. The sample carries some 440,000 distinct CDR3 sequences, 15% to 17% recorded once. The CDR3 covers 15 residues. The junction had 9 bases not matched to a gene; V was cut back by 5 bases and J by 3 bases. Absent ophthalmopathy progression within 18 months defined stable Graves' hyperthyroidism. This clonotype was recorded many times.

The chain carries TRBV12-3 or TRBV12-4 and TRBJ2-7; 8 bases are a match to TRBD1. This sequence was found in a woman in her late teens or twenties with Graves' hyperthyroidism. The source material was blood. CDR3 bases: TGTGCCAGCAGTGCCTCGGGACAGGCTTTCTACGAGCAGTACTTC. Its translation is CASSASGQAFYEQYF.